These T cell receptor beta chains were read from a single sample in a study of cytomegalovirus exposure and HLA in healthy donors. The data were produced by immunoSEQ multiplex PCR, yet TCRdb's version contains in-frame clones alone and is incomplete. This table holds 93,000 or so clones, around three quarters found once. Input material: PBMCs. These receptor sequences come from a man aged 45-65 years in good health and CMV-seropositive. Both conserved end residues are part of each CDR3. A D gene is named only where the DNA matches it firmly. The size of a clone is reported for some rows only, either as once, few or many, or as a class for expanded clones.

TRBJ2-4 | - | TRBV5-6 | 16 | TRBD2 | CASSLWLAGGRDIQYF | TGTGCCAGCAGCTTGTGGCTAGCGGGCGGGAGAGACATTCAGTACTTC
TRBJ2-7 | - | TRBV27 | 15 | TRBD2 | CARTSPGTTDHEQYF | TGTGCCAGGACATCACCCGGGACTACCGACCACGAGCAGTACTTC
TRBJ2-7 | - | TRBV6-6 | 14 | TRBD1 | CASNPGQGEIEQYF | TGTGCCAGCAACCCGGGACAGGGGGAGATCGAGCAGTACTTC
TRBJ2-1 | - | TRBV27 | 13 | - | CASRQGSYNEQFF | TGTGCCAGCAGACAGGGCTCCTACAATGAGCAGTTCTTC
TRBJ1-2 | - | TRBV5-4 | 15 | TRBD1 | CASSPGTGAYYSYTF | TGTGCCAGCAGCCCCGGGACAGGGGCTTATTATAGCTACACCTTC
TRBJ2-1 | - | TRBV21-1 | 12 | - | CASSTAETGKFF | TGTGCCAGCAGCACGGCCGAGACAGGGAAGTTCTTC
TRBJ2-7 | - | TRBV7-9 | 15 | - | CASSFVQDSSYEQYF | TGTGCCAGCAGCTTTGTACAGGACAGCTCCTACGAGCAGTACTTC
TRBJ2-3 | - | TRBV9 | 16 | TRBD2 | CASSVARVSGRNTQYF | TGTGCCAGCAGCGTAGCTAGAGTCAGCGGGAGAAATACGCAGTATTTT
TRBJ1-1 | - | TRBV5-1 | 14 | - | CASSLEQGYTEAFF | TGCGCCAGCAGCTTGGAACAGGGTTACACTGAAGCTTTCTTT
TRBJ2-3 | - | TRBV30 | 14 | TRBD1 | CAWRRQGDTDTQYF | TGTGCCTGGAGACGACAGGGAGACACAGATACGCAGTATTTT
TRBJ2-2 | few | TRBV7-6 | 15 | - | CASSLSGVNTGELFF | TGTGCCAGCAGCTTAAGTGGAGTTAACACCGGGGAGCTGTTTTTT
TRBJ1-5 | - | TRBV18 | 16 | TRBD1 | CASSPPGQGTGQPQHF | TGTGCCAGCTCACCACCGGGACAGGGTACGGGGCAGCCCCAGCATTTT
TRBJ1-1 | once | TRBV27 | 13 | - | CASMGARESEAFF | TGTGCCAGCATGGGGGCCCGGGAATCTGAAGCTTTCTTT
TRBJ2-1 | few | TRBV21-1 | 16 | - | CASSDRDLRILYEQFF | TGTGCCAGCAGCGACCGGGACTTGCGTATCCTCTATGAGCAGTTCTTC
TRBJ2-2 | - | TRBV28 | 15 | TRBD2 | CASSSAGDRTGELFF | TGTGCCAGCAGTTCGGCGGGAGATAGGACCGGGGAGCTGTTTTTT
TRBJ2-3 | - | TRBV7-9 | 13 | - | CASSRDISDTQYF | TGTGCCAGCAGCAGGGACATTTCAGATACGCAGTATTTT
TRBJ1-5 | once | TRBV7-9 | 12 | TRBD1 | CASSPGTGDPHF | TGTGCCAGCAGCCCGGGGACAGGGGATCCGCATTTT
TRBJ2-2 | - | TRBV5-6 | 17 | TRBD1 | CASSINQGAQGTGELFF | TGTGCCAGCAGCATAAACCAGGGGGCGCAGGGCACCGGGGAGCTGTTTTTT
TRBJ1-1 | - | TRBV28 | 14 | - | CASSLEQDNTEAFF | TGTGCCAGCAGTCTGGAACAGGATAACACTGAAGCTTTCTTT
TRBJ2-2 | - | TRBV19 | 15 | TRBD1 | CASRTTGGYTGELFF | TGTGCCAGTAGAACAACAGGGGGCTATACCGGGGAGCTGTTTTTT
TRBJ1-1 | few | TRBV29-1 | 16 | TRBD1 | CSVGTNQGARGAEAFF | TGCAGCGTTGGAACTAACCAGGGGGCGAGGGGCGCTGAAGCTTTCTTT
TRBJ2-7 | - | TRBV5-6 | 15 | - | CASSSLGLSSYEQYF | TGTGCCAGCAGCTCGTTGGGGCTTAGCTCCTACGAGCAGTACTTC
TRBJ1-2 | - | TRBV6-6 | 16 | TRBD1 | CASSRDRGIIGYGYTF | TGTGCCAGCAGTCGGGACAGGGGAATTATTGGCTATGGCTACACCTTC
TRBJ2-3 | - | TRBV5-4 | 14 | - | CASSSGLSTDTQYF | TGTGCCAGCAGCTCGGGACTTAGCACAGATACGCAGTATTTT
TRBJ2-1 | - | TRBV28 | 17 | TRBD1 | CASSLTPGQGDKNEQFF | TGTGCCAGCAGTCTCACCCCGGGACAGGGGGACAAAAATGAGCAGTTCTTC